What follows are 20 T cell receptor beta chains derived from one specimen sequenced in a study of CD8+CD57+ T cells in acquired aplastic anemia. Those patients picked for sequencing had displayed CD8+CD57+ cell expansion on flow cytometry. TCR beta VDJ and CDR3 were profiled, and genomic DNA was the template. MiXCR was run by TCRdb on the reads, yielding one entry per CDR3 protein. Here the sample spans about 180,000 distinct CDR3 sequences, about half being singletons. Specimen: sorted CD4+, CD8+, or CD8+CD57+ T cells (not recorded which) from PBMCs. All receptors come from a human donor with aplastic anemia.

This clonotype was seen just once. One junction end disagrees with the germline gene, perhaps due to a read error. The chain uses TRBV15 and TRBJ1-2; the D is unclear. The CDR3 sequence is 16 residues long. Germline V CDR1 and CDR2: LNHNV, YYDKDF (reference sequence). The CDR3 reads CATSGRARRGNFGYTF. DNA of the CDR3: TGCGCCACCAGCGGCCGTGCGCGGCGCGGAAACTTTGGCTACACCTTC.

This clonotype was found many times. This rearrangement joins TRBV12-3 or TRBV12-4 to TRBJ2-1; D is perhaps TRBD1 (6 bases). V gave up 6 bases and J gave up 8 bases, with 11 bases separating them. The CDR3 runs to 12 residues. CDR3 amino acids: CASRSDSDEQFF. CDR3 sequence (DNA): TGTGCCAGCAGATCGGACAGCGATGAGCAGTTCTTC.

This clonotype was observed at least ten times. The chain links TRBV19 to TRBJ2-1, with D maybe TRBD1 (6 bases). V was shortened by 3 bases and J by 7 bases, with 19 bases between the two germline ends. This CDR3 comprises 16 residues. The germline CDR1 and CDR2 sequences are LNHDA and SQIVND (reference sequence). DNA of the CDR3: TGTGCCAGTAGTATCAGTAGCGCCTGGGGGCAGAATGAGCAGTTCTTC. It encodes CASSISSAWGQNEQFF.

A word on this clonotype: One junction end disagrees with the germline gene, perhaps due to a read error. The chain has TRBV3-1 and TRBJ1-1; 8 bases match TRBD1. The V gene's germline CDR1 is LGHDT and CDR2 YNNKEL (reference sequence). CDR3 length: 15 amino acids. CDR3 nucleotide sequence: TGTGCCAGCAGCCAAAAGCAGGGGGCGCGAGCTGAAGCTCTCTTT. It codes for CASSQKQGARAEALF.

This sequence joins TRBV9 and TRBJ2-5, with D hard to call. The germline CDR1 and CDR2 sequences are SGDLS and YYNGEE. Trimming removed 3 bases at V and 5 bases at J, with 14 bases between. This CDR3 comprises 14 residues. The chain's CDR3 is CASSAPGRSETQYF. The CDR3 DNA reads TGTGCCAGCAGCGCCCCAGGTCGTTCGGAGACCCAGTACTTC.

Details on this clonotype: One end of the junction does not line up with germline, which may come from a read error. The rearrangement links TRBV15 to TRBJ1-6; D gene unclear. Looked up from germline, CDR1 is LNHNV and CDR2 is YYDKDF (reference sequence). There are 11 residues in the CDR3. In nucleotides, the CDR3 is TGTGCCACCAGCTCCCCCCTTCCCCCCCACTTT. Its protein product is CATSSPLPPHF.

Comment on this clonotype: This clone may be a read error of a much larger clone one base away. CDR3 sequence reads: CASSLGRVSYEPYF. Here the CDR3 DNA reads TGTGCCAGCAGCTTAGGAAGGGTTTCCTACGAGCCGTACTTC. V and J are TRBV12-3 or TRBV12-4 and TRBJ2-7; D gene ambiguous. The CDR3 sequence is 14 residues long.

This clonotype was recorded many times. One base away lies a much larger clone, so this may be a sequencing read error. The chain uses TRBV20-1 and TRBJ2-5; 9 positions agree with TRBD1. The CDR3 covers 14 residues. CDR1 DFQATT and CDR2 SNEGSKA come from the germline V gene (reference sequence). The CDR3 sequence: CGASSGTGKETQYF. CDR3 sequence (DNA): TGCGGTGCTAGTTCCGGGACAGGGAAAGAGACCCAGTACTTC.

This clonotype turned up a few times. This chain joins TRBV24-1 and TRBJ2-7; the D is unclear. The CDR3 consists of 12 residues. V dropped 3 bases and J dropped 6 bases, with 8 bases sitting between them. Germline assignment: CDR1 KGHDR and CDR2 SFDVKD. CDR3 loop: CATSDVTGEQYF. For the CDR3, the DNA is TGTGCCACCAGTGATGTGACCGGCGAGCAGTACTTC.

This clonotype came up many times. The rearrangement joins TRBV5-8 to TRBJ1-1; D might be TRBD1 (6 bases). The CDR3 totals 15 residues. Germline assignment: CDR1 SGHTS and CDR2 YDEGEE. The germline V and J ends were trimmed by 2 bases and 1 base, with 12 bases remaining between them. CDR3 nucleotide sequence: TGTGCCAGCAGCTTACCGGGACAAGAGAACACTGAAGCTTTCTTT. Its protein product is CASSLPGQENTEAFF.

The chain uses TRBV7-9 and TRBJ1-4; TRBD1 matches 9 bases. The ends lost 1 base at V and 5 bases at J; junction bases unmatched: 2. Germline V gene sequence: CDR1 SEHNR, CDR2 FQNEAQ (reference sequence). The CDR3 is made up of 15 amino acids. In DNA, the CDR3 is TGTGCCAGCAGCTTAGGAGGGACAGGGAATGAAAAACTGTTTTTT. It specifies CASSLGGTGNEKLFF.

This clonotype was found many times. The chain is built from TRBV20-1 and TRBJ2-1; perhaps D is TRBD1 or TRBD2 (5 bases each). CDR3 length equals 15 residues. The germline V gene encodes CDR1 DFQATT and CDR2 SNEGSKA (reference sequence). With 2 bases removed from V and 6 bases from J, the gap between germline ends came to 17 bases. Written as DNA, the CDR3 is TGCAGTGCTAGAAATAGGGAGACAGACTTCAATGAGCAGTTCTTC. As protein: CSARNRETDFNEQFF.

This clonotype was counted at least ten times. This chain connects TRBV24-1 to TRBJ1-2; perhaps TRBD1 as D (5 bases). The CDR3 runs to 16 residues. Germline CDR1 reads KGHDR; CDR2 reads SFDVKD. Trimming pared 2 bases from V and 5 bases from J, leaving 17 bases between. CDR3 nucleotides: TGTGCCACCAGTGATTCCCTAGGCGGGGACCGATATGGCTACACCTTC. This codes for CATSDSLGGDRYGYTF.

This clonotype was seen a few times. V gene TRBV7-3 combines with J gene TRBJ1-6; 8 bases align to TRBD1. The ends lost 4 bases at V and 10 bases at J; junction bases unmatched: 6. Looked up from germline, CDR1 is SGHTA and CDR2 is FQGTGA. This CDR3 has 14 residues. Here the CDR3 reads CASSSTGVDSPLHF. CDR3 bases: TGTGCCAGCAGCTCGACAGGGGTGGACTCACCCCTCCACTTT.

In the case of this clonotype: A junction end diverges from the germline sequence, so it may reflect a read error. J is TRBJ2-1 and V is TRBV7-2; 12 bases are a match to TRBD2. Germline lookup yields CDR1 SGHTA and CDR2 FQGNSA. This CDR3 is 15 amino acids long. The CDR3 spells CASSLAGGPYSEQFF. The CDR3 DNA is TGTGCCAGCAGCCTAGCGGGGGGGCCGTATTCTGAGCAGTTCTTC.

The J gene is TRBJ1-3, the V gene TRBV7-9; no reliable D call. The CDR3 consists of 13 residues. Germline V gives CDR1 SEHNR, CDR2 FQNEAQ (reference sequence). V lost 11 bases and J lost 1, with 12 bases in between. In DNA form, the CDR3 reads TGTGCCTCAGAAAGCGGTTCTGGAAACACCATATATTTT. As protein: CASESGSGNTIYF.

Only a few counts were recorded for this clonotype. The chain is built from TRBV9 and TRBJ1-3; no reliable D call. The V gene's germline CDR1 is SGDLS and CDR2 YYNGEE. V was cut by 0 bases and J by 0 bases, with 13 bases left in between. There are 17 residues in the CDR3. The CDR3 sequence: CASSVGPLPGSGNTIYF. CDR3 DNA sequence: TGTGCCAGCAGCGTAGGGCCTCTACCCGGCTCTGGAAACACCATATATTTT.

As for this clonotype: Given a much more abundant clone one base away, this may be a read error. J is TRBJ2-3 and V is TRBV5-1; D possibly corresponds to TRBD1 (7 bases). Germline CDR1 SGHRS, CDR2 YFSETQ. The CDR3 is 15 amino acids. CDR3 nucleotides: TGCGCCAGCAGCTCAGCACCCCGGGGGACAGATGCGCAGTATTTT. This encodes CASSSAPRGTDAQYF. The full variable domain, completed using reference TRBV5-1 and TRBJ2-3, is KAGVTQTPRYLIKTRGQQVTLSCSPISGHRSVSWYQQTPGQGLQFLFEYFSETQRNKGNFPGRFSGRQFSNSRSEMNVSTLELGDSALYLCASSSAPRGTDAQYFGPGTRLTVL.

This clonotype was observed a few times. Given a much more abundant clone one base away, this may be a read error. J is TRBJ2-1 and V is TRBV20-1, with 15 nucleotides matching TRBD2. Germline V gene lookup returns CDR1 DFQATT and CDR2 SNEGSKA (reference sequence). The CDR3 totals 14 residues. CDR3 residues: CSAGTSGGLYEQLF. CDR3 nucleotide sequence: TGCAGTGCAGGGACTAGCGGGGGGTTATATGAGCAGCTCTTC.

This clonotype came up a few times. The chain recombines TRBV24-1 with TRBJ2-7; no clear D. The germline V gene encodes CDR1 KGHDR and CDR2 SFDVKD. The V end lost 3 bases, the J end lost 0 bases, and 14 bases lay between the germline ends. The CDR3 is 16 residues long. The chain's CDR3 is CATSDPLGRSSYEQYF. The CDR3, as DNA: TGTGCCACCAGTGATCCCCTTGGGCGGAGCTCCTACGAGCAGTACTTC.